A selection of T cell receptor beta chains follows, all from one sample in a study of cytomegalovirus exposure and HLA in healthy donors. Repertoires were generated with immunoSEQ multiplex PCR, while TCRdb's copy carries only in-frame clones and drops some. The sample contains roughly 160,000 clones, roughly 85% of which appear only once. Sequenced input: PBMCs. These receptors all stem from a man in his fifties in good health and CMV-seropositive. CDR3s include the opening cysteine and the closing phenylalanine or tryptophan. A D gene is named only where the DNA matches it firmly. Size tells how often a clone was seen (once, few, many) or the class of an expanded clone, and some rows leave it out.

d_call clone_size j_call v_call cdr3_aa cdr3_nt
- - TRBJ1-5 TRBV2 CASSEVGQANQPQHF TGTGCCAGCAGTGAAGTGGGACAAGCCAATCAGCCCCAGCATTTT
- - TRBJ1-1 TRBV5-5 CASSRDTIPVAFF TGTGCCAGCAGCCGGGACACTATCCCAGTGGCTTTCTTT
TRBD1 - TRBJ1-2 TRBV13 CASSLDRQGLRGYTF TGTGCCAGCAGCTTAGACCGACAGGGTCTGAGGGGCTACACCTTC
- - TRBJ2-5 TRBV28 CASSQGLGGGGETQYF TGTGCCAGCAGTCAGGGCTTGGGGGGAGGAGGTGAGACCCAGTACTTC
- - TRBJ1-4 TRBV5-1 CASRRQGLYEKLFF TGCGCCAGCAGGAGGCAGGGCCTCTATGAAAAACTGTTTTTT
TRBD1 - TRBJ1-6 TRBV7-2 CASSLGLGGQNSPLHF TGTGCCAGCAGCTTAGGTTTAGGGGGCCAGAATTCACCCCTCCACTTT
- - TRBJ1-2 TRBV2 CASSFDGGDYGYTF TGTGCCAGCAGCTTCGACGGAGGGGACTATGGCTACACCTTC
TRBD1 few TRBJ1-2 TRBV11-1 CASSFPRTGNGYTF TGTGCCAGCAGCTTTCCCCGGACAGGGAATGGCTACACCTTC
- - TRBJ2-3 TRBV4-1 CASSQEKAGGDTQYF TGCGCCAGCAGCCAAGAGAAGGCCGGCGGAGATACGCAGTATTTT
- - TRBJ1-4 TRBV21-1 CASRGDHNEKLFF TGTGCCAGCAGGGGAGACCATAATGAAAAACTGTTTTTT
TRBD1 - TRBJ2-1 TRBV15 CATSRAGQGYNEQFF TGTGCCACCAGCCGAGCGGGACAGGGGTACAATGAGCAGTTCTTC
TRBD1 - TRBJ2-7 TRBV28 CASSERQGIINEQYF TGTGCCAGCAGTGAGCGACAGGGGATCATCAACGAGCAGTACTTC
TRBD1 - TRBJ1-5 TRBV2 CASSVRDRGQPQHF TGTGCCAGCAGCGTCCGGGACAGGGGTCAGCCCCAGCATTTT
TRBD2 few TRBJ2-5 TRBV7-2 CASSLAGRHQETQYF TGTGCCAGCAGCTTAGCCGGGAGGCACCAAGAGACCCAGTACTTC
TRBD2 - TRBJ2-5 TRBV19 CASSRTTGTSQETQYF TGTGCCAGTAGTCGCACCACCGGGACTAGCCAAGAGACCCAGTACTTC
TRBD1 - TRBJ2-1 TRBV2 CASSPGTGNYNEQFF TGTGCCAGCAGCCCCGGGACAGGGAACTACAATGAGCAGTTCTTC
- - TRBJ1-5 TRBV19 CASSMSGRGQPQHF TGTGCCAGTAGTATGTCGGGGAGAGGGCAGCCCCAGCATTTT
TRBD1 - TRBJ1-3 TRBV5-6 CASSLLGTGTGNTIYF TGTGCCAGCAGCCTGCTTGGGACAGGGACTGGAAACACCATATATTTT
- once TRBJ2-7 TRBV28 CASSFLTVSYEQYF TGTGCCAGCAGTTTCCTCACAGTCTCCTACGAGCAGTACTTC
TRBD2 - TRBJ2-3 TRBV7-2 CASSFVAGGGRDTQYF TGTGCCAGCAGCTTCGTAGCGGGGGGGGGAAGAGATACGCAGTATTTT
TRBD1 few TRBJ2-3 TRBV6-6 CASSAQGKNTDTQYF TGTGCCAGCAGCGCACAGGGGAAGAATACAGATACGCAGTATTTT
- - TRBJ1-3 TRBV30 CAWTPVPPYSSGNTIYF TGTGCCTGGACCCCCGTTCCCCCCTACAGCTCTGGAAACACCATATATTTT
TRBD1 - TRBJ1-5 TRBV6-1 CASSGRTGGAGRSNQPQHF TGTGCCAGCAGTGGGAGGACAGGGGGCGCGGGAAGGAGCAATCAGCCCCAGCATTTT
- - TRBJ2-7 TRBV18 CASSPLLVGGGAYEQYF TGTGCCAGCTCACCACTATTGGTCGGCGGCGGAGCCTACGAGCAGTACTTC